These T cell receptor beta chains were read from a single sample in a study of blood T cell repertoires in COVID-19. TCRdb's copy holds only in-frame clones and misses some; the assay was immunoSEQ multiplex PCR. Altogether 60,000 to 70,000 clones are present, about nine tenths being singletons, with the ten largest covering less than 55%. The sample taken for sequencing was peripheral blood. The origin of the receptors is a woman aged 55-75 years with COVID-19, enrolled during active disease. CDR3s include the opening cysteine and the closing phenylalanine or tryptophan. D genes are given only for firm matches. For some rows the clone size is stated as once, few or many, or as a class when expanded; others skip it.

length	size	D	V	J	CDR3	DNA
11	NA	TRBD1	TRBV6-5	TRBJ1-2	CASSGQGGYTF	TGTGCCAGCAGCGGACAGGGCGGCTACACCTTC
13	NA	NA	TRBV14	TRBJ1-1	CASSQAGYTEAFF	TGTGCCAGCAGCCAAGCAGGGTACACTGAAGCTTTCTTT
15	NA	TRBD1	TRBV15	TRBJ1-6	CATSRGRQGTTPLHF	TGTGCCACCAGCAGAGGCAGACAGGGAACGACACCCCTCCACTTT
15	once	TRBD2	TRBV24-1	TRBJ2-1	CATSDRTSGDNEQFF	TGTGCCACCAGTGATAGGACTAGCGGAGACAATGAGCAGTTCTTC
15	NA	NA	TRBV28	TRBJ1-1	CASSQRQTGNTEAFF	TGTGCCAGCAGTCAACGTCAGACAGGGAACACTGAAGCTTTCTTT
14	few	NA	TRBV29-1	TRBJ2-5	CSVGQGGGQETQYF	TGCAGCGTTGGACAGGGAGGAGGCCAAGAGACCCAGTACTTC
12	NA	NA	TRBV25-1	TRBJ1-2	CASSGLDYGYTF	TGTGCCAGCAGTGGTCTTGACTATGGCTACACCTTC
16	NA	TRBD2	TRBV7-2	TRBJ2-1	CASSLAGLAAYNEQFF	TGTGCCAGCAGCTTAGCCGGACTAGCGGCTTACAATGAGCAGTTCTTC
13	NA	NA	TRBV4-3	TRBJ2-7	CASSQEGRGEQYF	TGCGCCAGCAGCCAGGAGGGAAGGGGCGAGCAGTACTTC
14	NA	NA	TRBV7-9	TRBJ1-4	CASSPGQSGPKLFF	TGTGCCAGCAGTCCAGGACAGTCCGGCCCCAAACTGTTTTTT
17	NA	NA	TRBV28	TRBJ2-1	CASSPAARGAYYNEQFF	TGTGCCAGCAGCCCTGCCGCTCGGGGGGCGTACTACAATGAGCAGTTCTTC
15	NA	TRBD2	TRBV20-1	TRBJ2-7	CSASGQLRGGYEQYF	TGCAGTGCTAGTGGGCAGTTGCGGGGGGGCTACGAGCAGTACTTC
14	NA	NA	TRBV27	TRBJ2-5	CASSLTGLQETQYF	TGTGCCAGCAGTTTAACGGGACTCCAAGAGACCCAGTACTTC
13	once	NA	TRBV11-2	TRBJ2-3	CASSLDITDTQYF	TGTGCCAGCAGCTTAGATATTACAGATACGCAGTATTTT
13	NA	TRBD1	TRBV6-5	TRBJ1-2	CASRYPGGNGYTF	TGTGCCAGCAGATACCCAGGGGGCAATGGCTACACCTTC
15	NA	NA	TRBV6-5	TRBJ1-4	CASSYGLTTNEKLFF	TGTGCCAGCAGTTACGGGCTTACAACTAATGAAAAACTGTTTTTT
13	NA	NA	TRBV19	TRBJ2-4	CAASGSPLGIQYF	TGTGCCGCCTCCGGGAGCCCCCTAGGCATTCAGTACTTC
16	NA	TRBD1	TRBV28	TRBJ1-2	CASSGGDRAPNYGYTF	TGTGCCAGCAGTGGGGGGGACAGGGCCCCTAACTATGGCTACACCTTC
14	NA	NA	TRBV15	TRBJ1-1	CATSRDLRVTEAFF	TGTGCCACCAGCAGAGATCTGAGGGTTACTGAAGCTTTCTTT
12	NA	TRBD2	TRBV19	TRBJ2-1	CASRAGGNEQFF	TGTGCCAGTAGGGCGGGAGGTAATGAGCAGTTCTTC
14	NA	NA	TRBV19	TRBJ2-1	CASSITGTLDEQFF	TGTGCCAGTAGTATCACTGGGACATTAGATGAGCAGTTCTTC
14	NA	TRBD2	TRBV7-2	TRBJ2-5	CASSPLAGEGTQYF	TGTGCCAGCAGCCCACTAGCGGGGGAAGGGACCCAGTACTTC
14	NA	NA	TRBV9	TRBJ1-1	CASSAGDTNTEAFF	TGTGCCAGCAGCGCCGGGGACACGAACACTGAAGCTTTCTTT
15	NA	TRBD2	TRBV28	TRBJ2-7	CASSTLGAGGPEQYF	TGTGCCAGCAGTACCCTCGGAGCGGGAGGCCCCGAGCAGTACTTC
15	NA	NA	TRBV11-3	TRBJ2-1	CASSYGSGSYNEQFF	TGTGCCAGCAGCTACGGGTCGGGTTCCTACAATGAGCAGTTCTTC
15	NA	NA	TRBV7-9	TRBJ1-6	CASSLATVYNSPLHF	TGTGCCAGCAGCCTCGCGACAGTTTATAATTCACCCCTCCACTTT
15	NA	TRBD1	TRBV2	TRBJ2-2	CASSEQGVQTGELFF	TGTGCCAGCAGTGAACAGGGGGTTCAGACCGGGGAGCTGTTTTTT
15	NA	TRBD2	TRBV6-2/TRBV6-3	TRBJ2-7	CASSALTSAGYEQYF	TGTGCCAGCAGCGCGTTAACTAGCGCGGGGTACGAGCAGTACTTC
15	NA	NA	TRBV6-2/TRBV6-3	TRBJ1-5	CASSYSTGLGQPQHF	TGTGCCAGCAGTTACTCAACGGGGTTAGGTCAGCCCCAGCATTTT
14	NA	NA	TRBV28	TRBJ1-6	CASRFQGIGSPLHF	TGTGCCAGCAGATTTCAGGGAATCGGTTCACCCCTCCACTTT
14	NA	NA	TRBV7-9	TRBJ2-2	CASSKQGSPGELFF	TGTGCCAGCAGCAAACAGGGATCCCCCGGGGAGCTGTTTTTT
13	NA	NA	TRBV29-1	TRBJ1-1	CSVEAGVNTEAFF	TGCAGCGTTGAAGCAGGGGTGAACACTGAAGCTTTCTTT
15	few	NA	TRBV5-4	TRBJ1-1	CASSLLDRLNTEAFF	TGTGCCAGCAGCTTGTTGGACAGACTGAACACTGAAGCTTTCTTT
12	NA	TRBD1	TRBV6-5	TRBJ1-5	CASLTGNQPQHF	TGTGCCAGCCTGACAGGGAATCAGCCCCAGCATTTT
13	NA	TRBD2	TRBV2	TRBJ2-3	CASSGDYTDTQYF	TGTGCCAGCAGTGGGGACTACACAGATACGCAGTATTTT
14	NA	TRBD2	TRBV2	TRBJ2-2	CASSEGLAGGELFF	TGTGCCAGCAGTGAGGGACTAGCTGGCGGGGAGCTGTTTTTT
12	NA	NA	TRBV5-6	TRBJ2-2	CASSPEGRELFF	TGTGCCAGCAGCCCCGAGGGTCGGGAGCTGTTTTTT
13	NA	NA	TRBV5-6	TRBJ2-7	CASSLGPGREQYF	TGTGCCAGCAGCTTGGGACCAGGGCGCGAGCAGTACTTC
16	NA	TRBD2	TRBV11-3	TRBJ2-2	CASSGLAGAFSGELFF	TGTGCCAGCAGCGGACTAGCGGGGGCCTTTTCCGGGGAGCTGTTTTTT
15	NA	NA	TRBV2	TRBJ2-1	CASSESGSSYNEQFF	TGTGCCAGCAGTGAGAGCGGCAGCTCCTACAATGAGCAGTTCTTC
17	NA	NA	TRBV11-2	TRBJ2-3	CASSLEPTSSSTDTQYF	TGTGCCAGCAGCTTAGAGCCCACTAGCAGTAGCACAGATACGCAGTATTTT
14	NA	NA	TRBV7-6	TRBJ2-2	CASSLVGGTGELFF	TGTGCCAGCAGCTTAGTAGGGGGCACCGGGGAGCTGTTTTTT